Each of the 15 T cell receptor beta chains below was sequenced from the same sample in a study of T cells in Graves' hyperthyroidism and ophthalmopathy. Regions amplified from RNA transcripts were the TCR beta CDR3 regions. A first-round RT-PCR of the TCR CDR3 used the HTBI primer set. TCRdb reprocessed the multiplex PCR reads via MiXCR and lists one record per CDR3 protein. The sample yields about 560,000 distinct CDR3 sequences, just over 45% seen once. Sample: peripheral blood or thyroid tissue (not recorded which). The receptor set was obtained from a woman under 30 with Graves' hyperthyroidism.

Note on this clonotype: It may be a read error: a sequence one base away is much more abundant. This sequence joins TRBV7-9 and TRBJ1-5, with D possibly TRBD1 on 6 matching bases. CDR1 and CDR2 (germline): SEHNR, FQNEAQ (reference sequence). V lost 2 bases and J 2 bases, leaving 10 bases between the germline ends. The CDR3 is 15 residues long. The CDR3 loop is CASSLPGVRNQPQHF. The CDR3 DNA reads TGTGCCAGCAGCTTACCAGGGGTGCGCAATCAGCCCCAGCATTTT. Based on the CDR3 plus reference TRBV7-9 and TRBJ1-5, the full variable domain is DTGVSQNPRHKITKRGQNVTFRCDPISEHNRLYWYRQTLGQGPEFLTYFQNEAQLEKSRLLSDRFSAERPKGSFSTLEIQRTEQGDSAMYLCASSLPGVRNQPQHFGDGTRLSIL.

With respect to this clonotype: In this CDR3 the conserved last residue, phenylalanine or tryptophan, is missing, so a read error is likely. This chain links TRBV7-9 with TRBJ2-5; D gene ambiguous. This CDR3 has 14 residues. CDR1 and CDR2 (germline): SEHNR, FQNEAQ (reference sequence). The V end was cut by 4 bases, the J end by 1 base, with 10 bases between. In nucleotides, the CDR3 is TGTGCCAGCAGCTCCCTTAGGGCCCAAGAGACCCAGTACCTC. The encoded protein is CASSSLRAQETQYL.

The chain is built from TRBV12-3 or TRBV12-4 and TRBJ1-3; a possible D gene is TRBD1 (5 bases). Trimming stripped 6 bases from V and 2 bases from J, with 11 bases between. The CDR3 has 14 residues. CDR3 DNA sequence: TGTGCCAGCAGGAAGAGGACACCTGGAAACACCATATATTTT. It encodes CASRKRTPGNTIYF.

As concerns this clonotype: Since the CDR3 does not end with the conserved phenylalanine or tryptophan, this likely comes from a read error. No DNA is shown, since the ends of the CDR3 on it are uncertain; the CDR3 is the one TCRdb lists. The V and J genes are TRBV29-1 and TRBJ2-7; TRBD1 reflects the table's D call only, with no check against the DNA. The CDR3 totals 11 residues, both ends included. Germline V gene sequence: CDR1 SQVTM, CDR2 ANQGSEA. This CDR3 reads CSVGGAGQQNT.

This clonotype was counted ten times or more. The CDR3 DNA follows: TGCAGCGTTGGCCGGGAAGACTACGAGCAGTACTTC. Translation gives CSVGREDYEQYF. The rearrangement links TRBV29-1 to TRBJ2-7; maybe TRBD2 (5 bases). Germline lookup yields CDR1 SQVTM and CDR2 ANQGSEA. The V end was cut by 4 bases, the J end by 3 bases, with 10 bases between. The CDR3 loop spans 12 amino acids.

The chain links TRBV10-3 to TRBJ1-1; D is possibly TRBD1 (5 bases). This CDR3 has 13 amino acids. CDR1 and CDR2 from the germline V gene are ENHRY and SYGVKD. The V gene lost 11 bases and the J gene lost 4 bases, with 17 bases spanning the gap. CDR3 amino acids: CASSGGRGTEAFF. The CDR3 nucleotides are TGTGCCTCCTCGGGGGGAAGGGGCACTGAAGCTTTCTTT.

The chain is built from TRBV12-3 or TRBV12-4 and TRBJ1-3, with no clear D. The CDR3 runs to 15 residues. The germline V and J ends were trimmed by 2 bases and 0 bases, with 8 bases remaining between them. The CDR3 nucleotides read TGTGCCAGCAGTTTATATGGGCCCTCTGGAAACACCATATATTTT. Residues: CASSLYGPSGNTIYF.

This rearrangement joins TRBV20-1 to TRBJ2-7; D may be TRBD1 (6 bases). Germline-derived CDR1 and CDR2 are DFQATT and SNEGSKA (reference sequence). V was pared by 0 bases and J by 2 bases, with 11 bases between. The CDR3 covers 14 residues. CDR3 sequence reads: CSARDTGRAYEQYF. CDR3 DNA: TGCAGTGCTAGAGATACAGGGCGGGCCTACGAGCAGTACTTC.

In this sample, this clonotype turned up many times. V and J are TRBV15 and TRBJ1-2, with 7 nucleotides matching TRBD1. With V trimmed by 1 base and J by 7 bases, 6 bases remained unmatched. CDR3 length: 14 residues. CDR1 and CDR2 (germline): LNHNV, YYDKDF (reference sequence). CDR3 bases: TGTGCCACCAGCAGAGGGGACAGACAACTTGGCTACACCTTC. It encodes CATSRGDRQLGYTF.

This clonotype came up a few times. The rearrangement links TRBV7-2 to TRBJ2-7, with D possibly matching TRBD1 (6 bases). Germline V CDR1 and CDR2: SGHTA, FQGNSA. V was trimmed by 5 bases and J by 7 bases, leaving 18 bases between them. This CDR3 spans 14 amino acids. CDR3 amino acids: CASSQGNRAEEQYF. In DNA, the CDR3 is TGTGCCAGCAGCCAAGGGAACAGGGCTGAGGAGCAGTACTTC.

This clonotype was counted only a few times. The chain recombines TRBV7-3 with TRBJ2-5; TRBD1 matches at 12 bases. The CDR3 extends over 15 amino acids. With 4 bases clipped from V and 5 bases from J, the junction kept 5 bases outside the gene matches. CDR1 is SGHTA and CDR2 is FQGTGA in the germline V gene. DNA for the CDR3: TGTGCCAGCAGCTCCGGGACAGGGGGCTTGGAGACCCAGTACTTC. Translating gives CASSSGTGGLETQYF. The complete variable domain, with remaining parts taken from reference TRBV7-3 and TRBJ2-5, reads GAGVSQTPSNKVTEKGKYVELRCDPISGHTALYWYRQSLGQGPEFLIYFQGTGAADDSGLPNDRFFAVRPEGSVSTLKIQRTERGDSAVYLCASSSGTGGLETQYFGPGTRLLVL.

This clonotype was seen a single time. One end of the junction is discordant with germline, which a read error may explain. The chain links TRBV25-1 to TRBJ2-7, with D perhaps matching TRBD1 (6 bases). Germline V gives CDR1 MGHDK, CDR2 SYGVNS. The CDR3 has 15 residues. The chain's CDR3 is CASSHPQQGIYEQYF. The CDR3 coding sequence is TGCGCCAGCAGCCATCCCCAACAGGGAATCTACGAGCAGTACTTC.

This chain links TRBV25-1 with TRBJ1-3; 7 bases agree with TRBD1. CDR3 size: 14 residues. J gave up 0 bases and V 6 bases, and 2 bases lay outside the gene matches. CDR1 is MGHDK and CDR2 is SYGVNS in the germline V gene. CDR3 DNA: TGTGCCAGCAGCACAGGGGTCTCTGGAAACACCATATATTTT. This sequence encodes CASSTGVSGNTIYF.

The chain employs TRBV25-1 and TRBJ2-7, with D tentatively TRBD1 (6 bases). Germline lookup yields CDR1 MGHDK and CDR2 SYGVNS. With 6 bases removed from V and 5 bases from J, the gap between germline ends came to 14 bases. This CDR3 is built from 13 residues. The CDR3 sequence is CASRTYRVDEQYF. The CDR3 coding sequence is TGTGCCAGCAGGACCTACAGGGTCGACGAGCAGTACTTC.

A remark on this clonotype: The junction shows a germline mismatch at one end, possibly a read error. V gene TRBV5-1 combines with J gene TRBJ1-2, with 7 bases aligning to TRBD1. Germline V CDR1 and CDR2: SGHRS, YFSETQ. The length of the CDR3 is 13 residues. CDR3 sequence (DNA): TGCACCAGCAGCAAGGGACAGAACTATGGCTACACCTTC. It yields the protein CTSSKGQNYGYTF.